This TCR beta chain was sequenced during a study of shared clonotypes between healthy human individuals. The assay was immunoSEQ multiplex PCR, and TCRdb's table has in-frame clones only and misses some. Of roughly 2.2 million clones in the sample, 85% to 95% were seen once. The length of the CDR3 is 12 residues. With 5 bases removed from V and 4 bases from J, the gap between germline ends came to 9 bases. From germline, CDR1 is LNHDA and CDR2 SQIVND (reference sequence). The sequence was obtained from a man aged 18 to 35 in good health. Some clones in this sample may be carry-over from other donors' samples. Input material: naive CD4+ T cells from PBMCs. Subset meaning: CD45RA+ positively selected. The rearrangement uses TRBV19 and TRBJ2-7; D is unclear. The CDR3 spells CASSPSRYEQYF. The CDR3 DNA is TGTGCCAGTAGTCCTTCTCGGTACGAGCAGTACTTC.